This T cell receptor (beta chain) was obtained from a study of T cell repertoires in ileal Crohn's disease. The assay was immunoSEQ multiplex PCR, and TCRdb's table has in-frame clones only and misses some. This table holds about 9,600 clones, 76% found once. CDR1 is LNHDA, CDR2 SQIVND, per germline (reference sequence). Trimming took off 10 bases at V and 2 bases at J, with 21 bases between the two ends. The CDR3 extends over 16 amino acids. This clone has just a few counts. The source of this sequence is an adult with Crohn's disease. The sequenced material came from ileal tissue. The chain employs TRBV19 and TRBJ1-5, with D perhaps matching TRBD1 (5 bases). This chain's CDR3 is CATETGQGRGNQPQHF. In DNA, the CDR3 is TGTGCCACAGAGACGGGTCAGGGCCGGGGCAATCAGCCCCAGCATTTT. The full variable domain, in which reference TRBV19 and TRBJ1-5 provide the parts outside the CDR3, is DGGITQSPKYLFRKEGQNVTLSCEQNLNHDAMYWYRQDPGQGLRLIYYSQIVNDFQKGDIAEGYSVSREKKESFPLTVTSAQKNPTAFYLCATETGQGRGNQPQHFGDGTRLSIL.